The 25 T cell receptor beta chains presented below share a single source sample, sequenced in a study of spatial heterogeneity in lung cancer. One entry per CDR3 protein, called by TCRdb with MiXCR from the 5' RACE reads. The sample includes roughly 82,000 distinct CDR3 sequences, roughly an eighth seen only once; the top ten take 4.6%. Time point of the sample: sample taken at primary tumor resection. TCRs were sequenced from unsorted whole RNA of tumor, nontumor lung or PBMC. Material: PBMCs, obtained at surgery. These receptors originate from a male donor with early-stage non-small cell lung cancer.

There are a few counts of this clonotype. This chain links TRBV10-2 with TRBJ2-5; D may be TRBD1 (6 bases). V lost 6 bases and J 5 bases, leaving 16 bases between the germline ends. The CDR3 sequence is 14 residues long. Germline CDR1 WSHSY, CDR2 SAAADI. The CDR3 nucleotides read TGCGCCAGCAGGGATCTAGGGGGAGAGGAGACCCAGTACTTC. It encodes CASRDLGGEETQYF.

In its sample, this clonotype was seen a few times. The chain links TRBV27 to TRBJ2-7; a possible D gene is TRBD2 (6 bases). Trimming cost V 5 bases and J 4 bases, with 24 bases left between them. Looked up from germline, CDR1 is MNHEY and CDR2 is SMNVEV (reference sequence). This CDR3 has 17 residues. This CDR3 reads CASSLSWGAGTGYEQYF. The CDR3 nucleotides are TGTGCCAGCAGTCTAAGTTGGGGCGCCGGGACTGGATACGAGCAGTACTTC.

This clonotype showed up just a few times. V is TRBV2 and J is TRBJ2-2, with 10 bases aligning to TRBD2. J was trimmed by 2 bases and V by 8 bases; bases with no gene match: 5. CDR1 and CDR2 from the germline V gene are SNHLY and FYNNEI. The CDR3 totals 15 residues. The CDR3 DNA is TGTGCCAGCTCCCTAGCGGGGGTAAACACCGGGGAGCTGTTTTTT. Its protein product is CASSLAGVNTGELFF. The entire variable domain, with the rest obtained from reference TRBV2 and TRBJ2-2, is as follows: EPEVTQTPSHQVTQMGQEVILRCVPISNHLYFYWYRQILGQKVEFLVSFYNNEISEKSEIFDDQFSVERPDGSNFTLKIRSTKLEDSAMYFCASSLAGVNTGELFFGEGSRLTVL.

Ten or more counts support this clonotype. The J gene is TRBJ2-3, the V gene TRBV4-2; 14 nucleotides agree with TRBD2. The germline CDR1 and CDR2 sequences are LGHNA and YNFKEQ. J gave up 5 bases and V 5 bases, and 6 bases lay outside the gene matches. This CDR3 comprises 16 residues. CDR3 sequence (DNA): TGTGCCAGCAGCGGGGGACTAGCGGGGGCCGAAGATACGCAGTATTTT. Translating it yields CASSGGLAGAEDTQYF.

The chain links TRBV12-3 or TRBV12-4 to TRBJ1-2; 9 positions agree with TRBD1. There are 15 residues in the CDR3. With V trimmed by 8 bases and J by 0 bases, 7 bases remained unmatched. The CDR3 here is CASGGQGPSNYGYTF. DNA for the CDR3: TGTGCCAGCGGGGGACAGGGCCCCTCTAACTATGGCTACACCTTC.

This clonotype was recorded a few times. The chain is built from TRBV5-1 and TRBJ2-7; 8 bases map to TRBD1. The CDR3 has 14 residues. Trimming at V came to 0 bases and at J to 5 bases, leaving 4 bases not matched to a gene. The germline CDR1 and CDR2 sequences are SGHRS and YFSETQ. CDR3 sequence reads: CASSLEGQVNEQYF. The DNA for the CDR3 is TGCGCCAGCAGCTTGGAGGGACAGGTCAACGAGCAGTACTTC.

The chain couples TRBV7-9 to TRBJ2-3; 7 positions match TRBD2. From germline, CDR1 is SEHNR and CDR2 FQNEAQ (reference sequence). The CDR3 length is 16 residues. J was trimmed by 6 bases and V by 7 bases; bases with no gene match: 16. The chain's CDR3 is CASIRTQREVGDTQYF. The DNA of the CDR3 is TGTGCCAGCATCCGCACCCAGCGGGAAGTGGGGGATACGCAGTATTTT.

V and J are TRBV19 and TRBJ2-2; D is undetermined. V was cut by 6 bases and J by 4 bases, with 15 bases left in between. There are 15 residues in the CDR3. Germline V CDR1 and CDR2: LNHDA, SQIVND (reference sequence). The CDR3 here is CASRPWVYLTGELFF. The CDR3 DNA is TGTGCCAGTAGGCCATGGGTCTACCTCACCGGGGAGCTGTTTTTT.

This clonotype came up a few times. The rearrangement joins TRBV20-1 to TRBJ2-7, with TRBD2 matching over 7 bases. The CDR3 length is 13 residues. Germline CDR1 is DFQATT and CDR2 is SNEGSKA (reference sequence). Trimming removed 6 bases from V and 6 bases from J; junction bases left unmatched: 11. The CDR3 reads CSARLAPTPEQYF. CDR3 DNA sequence: TGCAGTGCCCGACTAGCCCCGACCCCCGAGCAGTACTTC.

The V and J genes are TRBV10-3 and TRBJ2-5, with 10 bases aligning to TRBD2. CDR1 is ENHRY and CDR2 is SYGVKD in the germline V gene. Trimming cost V 0 bases and J 3 bases; bases outside gene matches: 1. The CDR3 runs 15 residues. CDR3 sequence reads: CAISESGTSEETQYF. The CDR3 bases are TGTGCCATCAGTGAGTCGGGGACTAGCGAAGAGACCCAGTACTTC.

This clonotype was observed at least ten times. V usage is TRBV7-8 and J usage is TRBJ1-1; D unclear. Deletions cut 3 bases from V and 1 base from J, with 15 bases between. This CDR3 region has 16 residues. CDR1 and CDR2 (germline): SGHVS, FQNEAQ. The CDR3 region has the DNA TGTGCCAGCAGCTTTGGACCGGTGGCAGGGAACACTGAAGCTTTCTTT. The encoded protein is CASSFGPVAGNTEAFF.

The chain joins TRBV2 to TRBJ2-1; TRBD2 agrees at 10 bases. Germline V CDR1 and CDR2: SNHLY, FYNNEI. V lost 2 bases and J lost 7; bases outside the gene matches: 8. The CDR3 is made up of 16 amino acids. Here the CDR3 DNA reads TGTGCCAGCAGTGAACCAGCGGGGGGGCCAGGGAATGAGCAGTTCTTC. Encoded protein: CASSEPAGGPGNEQFF.

Only a few counts were recorded for this clonotype. The chain links TRBV5-5 to TRBJ2-2, with TRBD1 as a possible D gene (5 bases). Germline CDR1 reads SGHKS; CDR2 reads YYEKEE (reference sequence). The V and J ends lost 0 bases and 3 bases respectively, with 12 bases between them. The CDR3 is made up of 16 amino acids. Written as DNA, the CDR3 is TGTGCCAGCAGCTTGGTGAAGGGGTCCTACACCGGGGAGCTGTTTTTT. Translating gives CASSLVKGSYTGELFF.

The chain uses TRBV7-8 and TRBJ1-4; D is undetermined. Trimming stripped 3 bases from V and 3 bases from J, with 2 bases between. This CDR3 contains 12 residues. Germline values: CDR1 SGHVS, CDR2 FQNEAQ. Here the CDR3 reads CASSLANEKLFF. The CDR3 region has the DNA TGTGCCAGCAGCTTGGCTAATGAAAAACTGTTTTTT.

The V gene is TRBV7-9, the J gene TRBJ2-2, with no clear D. Germline V gene lookup returns CDR1 SEHNR and CDR2 FQNEAQ (reference sequence). Trimming shortened V by 3 bases and J by 1 base, and 6 bases separated the two germline ends. CDR3 length: 14 residues. The CDR3: CASSFARNTGELFF. The DNA for the CDR3 is TGTGCCAGCAGCTTCGCGCGGAACACCGGGGAGCTGTTTTTT.

The chain carries TRBV29-1 and TRBJ1-4; D ambiguous. Germline V lookup: CDR1 SQVTM, CDR2 ANQGSEA. The CDR3 loop spans 12 amino acids. V was shortened by 0 bases and J by 8 bases, with 7 bases between the two germline ends. The CDR3 DNA is TGCAGCGTTGAAGAATCTGGGGAAAAACTGTTTTTT. Amino acids: CSVEESGEKLFF.

The CDR3 protein is CASSEKRFGTDTQYF. In DNA, the CDR3 is TGTGCCAGCAGTGAAAAGAGGTTCGGCACAGATACGCAGTATTTT. V and J are TRBV6-1 and TRBJ2-3; no firm D call. With 2 bases removed from V and 1 base from J, the gap between germline ends came to 10 bases. The CDR3 consists of 15 residues. Germline-derived CDR1 and CDR2 are MNHNS and SASEGT.

This clonotype has a handful of counts. The chain couples TRBV20-1 to TRBJ2-7, with D hard to call. V was shortened by 1 base and J by 5 bases, with 9 bases between the two germline ends. Germline CDR1 reads DFQATT; CDR2 reads SNEGSKA (reference sequence). The CDR3 extends over 12 amino acids. CDR3: CSARVARNEQYF. The CDR3, as DNA: TGCAGTGCTAGAGTAGCCAGGAACGAGCAGTACTTC.

The rearrangement joins TRBV11-2 to TRBJ2-2; D is perhaps TRBD1 (6 bases). Trimming removed 3 bases at V and 5 bases at J, with 13 bases between. The V gene's germline CDR1 is SGHAT and CDR2 FQNNGV. The CDR3 has 15 residues. For the CDR3, the DNA is TGTGCCAGCAGCTTCCAGGGGCGATCGACCGGGGAGCTGTTTTTT. This translates into CASSFQGRSTGELFF.

Many counts were recorded for this clonotype. V gene TRBV2 combines with J gene TRBJ2-1, with unresolved D. Germline V CDR1 and CDR2: SNHLY, FYNNEI. The CDR3 consists of 15 residues. The germline V and J ends were trimmed by 1 base and 3 bases, with 10 bases remaining between them. The CDR3 DNA sequence: TGTGCCAGCAGTGAAGACACCTCTGGCTACAATGAGCAGTTCTTC. Translating it yields CASSEDTSGYNEQFF.

This clonotype was seen only a few times. The rearrangement joins TRBV7-9 to TRBJ1-2; TRBD1 agrees at 7 bases. V shed 6 bases and J 5 bases; nucleotides not matched to a gene: 15. Per germline, CDR1 SEHNR and CDR2 FQNEAQ (reference sequence). The CDR3 is 16 residues long. The CDR3, as DNA: TGTGCCAGCAGTTCCAACCGGGACAGCGGCTCGTATGGCTACACCTTC. Protein product: CASSSNRDSGSYGYTF.

This clonotype has a handful of counts. J is TRBJ2-5 and V is TRBV4-1; no firm D call. Deletions cut 1 base from V and 5 bases from J, with 11 bases between. This CDR3 region has 14 residues. The germline gives CDR1 MGHRA, CDR2 YSYEKL. The CDR3 region is CASSQVQAEETQYF. The CDR3 DNA sequence: TGCGCCAGCAGCCAAGTTCAGGCGGAGGAGACCCAGTACTTC.

V gene TRBV5-1 combines with J gene TRBJ2-1; D perhaps matches TRBD2 (5 bases). The CDR3 totals 12 residues. V dropped 2 bases and J dropped 8 bases, with 8 bases sitting between them. Looked up from germline, CDR1 is SGHRS and CDR2 is YFSETQ. The CDR3 here is CASSFTSDEQFF. CDR3 DNA: TGCGCCAGCAGCTTTACTAGTGATGAGCAGTTCTTC.

The V and J genes are TRBV5-1 and TRBJ1-1; perhaps TRBD1 as D (5 bases). V lost 4 bases, J lost 5 bases, and 12 bases lay in between. CDR3 length equals 13 residues. CDR1 is SGHRS and CDR2 is YFSETQ in the germline V gene. The CDR3: CASSPGSGTEAFF. CDR3 sequence (DNA): TGCGCCAGCAGCCCAGGGTCAGGGACTGAAGCTTTCTTT.

Here the CDR3 reads CATSRDLVTEAFF. In DNA form, the CDR3 reads TGTGCCACCAGCAGAGATTTAGTCACTGAAGCTTTCTTT. The chain is built from TRBV15 and TRBJ1-1; D not resolved. Germline CDR1 reads LNHNV; CDR2 reads YYDKDF (reference sequence). This CDR3 has 13 residues. V was pared by 0 bases and J by 4 bases, with 6 bases between.